These 20 T cell receptor beta chains came from one sample sequenced in a study of Graves' ophthalmopathy and Graves' hyperthyroidism. TCR beta CDR3 amplification used RNA transcripts. First-round RT-PCR used HTBI primers; second-round multiplex PCR followed. One entry per CDR3 protein, called by TCRdb with MiXCR from the multiplex PCR reads. Among hundreds of thousands of distinct CDR3 sequences listed, about 40% were seen once. Material for sequencing was peripheral blood. These receptors were obtained from an adult man with Graves' ophthalmopathy.

The V call is TRBV9, the J call TRBJ2-2; TRBD1 matches 9 bases. This CDR3 has 18 amino acids. CDR1 is SGDLS, CDR2 YYNGEE, per germline. V shed 0 bases, J shed 4 bases, and the junction held 10 bases outside the gene matches. The CDR3 DNA sequence: TGTGCCAGCAGCGTAGACCCGGGGACAGGGAAGGTCACCGGGGAGCTGTTTTTT. This gives the protein CASSVDPGTGKVTGELFF.

This clonotype was detected ten times or more. The rearrangement joins TRBV12-3 or TRBV12-4 to TRBJ1-2, with 10 positions matching TRBD1. The CDR3 runs to 16 residues. Unmatched junction bases numbered 14, after V lost 5 bases and J lost 8 bases. CDR3 loop: CASSVQTGGWTGGYTF. Here the CDR3 DNA reads TGTGCCAGCAGTGTCCAGACAGGGGGCTGGACCGGCGGCTACACCTTC.

The chain's CDR3 is CASSRGSYNEKLFF. The CDR3 nucleotides are TGCGCCAGCAGCCGGGGCTCCTACAATGAAAAACTGTTTTTT. V and J are TRBV5-1 and TRBJ1-4, with D possibly matching TRBD1 (5 bases). The germline gives CDR1 SGHRS, CDR2 YFSETQ. V was clipped by 4 bases and J by 5 bases, with 12 bases between them. This CDR3 spans 14 amino acids.

This clonotype was seen a few times. The chain links TRBV19 to TRBJ1-5; possibly TRBD1 for D (6 bases). Trimming cost V 11 bases and J 3 bases, with 17 bases left between them. The length of the CDR3 is 14 residues. CDR1 is LNHDA, CDR2 SQIVND, per germline (reference sequence). In DNA, the CDR3 is TGTGCCTGGAGCCCTCCGGGGGCCAATCAGCCCCAGCATTTT. Translation: CAWSPPGANQPQHF.

The chain recombines TRBV7-8 with TRBJ1-3, with D tentatively TRBD1 (5 bases). Per the germline V gene, CDR1 is SGHVS and CDR2 is FQNEAQ. V dropped 5 bases and J dropped 6 bases, with 11 bases sitting between them. The CDR3 is 13 residues long. The CDR3: CASSRGPANTIYF. In DNA, the CDR3 is TGTGCCAGCAGCAGGGGTCCGGCAAACACCATATATTTT.

At least ten counts were recorded for this clonotype. The chain recombines TRBV5-5 with TRBJ1-5; 7 nucleotides agree with TRBD1. Germline V lookup: CDR1 SGHKS, CDR2 YYEKEE (reference sequence). V shed 4 bases and J 2 bases; nucleotides not matched to a gene: 6. This CDR3 has 15 amino acids. CDR3 in DNA: TGTGCCAGCAGCATAGACAGGGTGCGCAATCAGCCCCAGCATTTT. This gives the protein CASSIDRVRNQPQHF.

The chain has TRBV7-3 and TRBJ1-5; 11 bases are shared with TRBD1. Trimming cost V 4 bases and J 11 bases; bases outside gene matches: 7. The CDR3 is 14 residues long. The germline CDR1 and CDR2 sequences are SGHTA and FQGTGA. As DNA, the CDR3 is TGTGCCAGCAGCTGGACAGGGGGCGGGGAGACCCAGCATTTT. This encodes CASSWTGGGETQHF.

As for this clonotype: One base away lies a much larger clone, so this may be a sequencing read error. The V call is TRBV5-1, the J call TRBJ2-7; either TRBD1 or TRBD2 may supply D (5 bases each). The CDR3 runs 15 residues. Germline lookup yields CDR1 SGHRS and CDR2 YFSETQ. CDR3 residues: CASRPMGVRNYEQCF. The CDR3 DNA reads TGTGCCAGCAGACCTATGGGGGTGAGGAACTACGAGCAGTGCTTC.

This clonotype has ten or more counts. The chain employs TRBV2 and TRBJ1-6; no clear D gene. The CDR3 sequence is 12 residues long. V gave up 5 bases and J gave up 6 bases, with 5 bases separating them. CDR1 and CDR2 from the germline V gene are SNHLY and FYNNEI. CDR3 amino acids: CASSRTNSPLHF. The CDR3 DNA reads as TGTGCCAGCAGTAGGACTAATTCACCCCTCCACTTT.

To note about this clonotype: Given a much more abundant clone one base away, this may be a read error. The chain employs TRBV2 and TRBJ2-6, with 7 bases that match TRBD1. The CDR3 consists of 18 residues. Germline V gives CDR1 SNHLY, CDR2 FYNNEI. DNA for the CDR3: TGTGCCAGCGGAGAGGGACAGCCAAGTTCCTCTGAGGCCAACGTCCTGACTTTC. It yields the protein CASGEGQPSSSEANVLTF.

This clonotype was detected only a few times. The rearrangement links TRBV4-1 to TRBJ2-7, with TRBD2 matching over 8 bases. The CDR3 contains 16 residues. J lost 1 base, V lost 0 bases, and 5 bases had no gene match. Per germline, CDR1 MGHRA and CDR2 YSYEKL. CDR3 sequence: CASSQDRTSTSYEQYF. The CDR3, as DNA: TGCGCCAGCAGCCAAGACCGGACTAGCACGTCCTACGAGCAGTACTTC.

This chain joins TRBV7-9 and TRBJ2-3; D perhaps matches TRBD1 (5 bases). Trimming removed 1 base at V and 6 bases at J, with 11 bases between. CDR1 is SEHNR, CDR2 FQNEAQ, per germline (reference sequence). The length of the CDR3 is 14 residues. CDR3 sequence (DNA): TGTGCCAGCAGCTTAGGACTGTCAGGGGATACGCAGTATTTT. This gives the protein CASSLGLSGDTQYF.

This clonotype was recorded a few times. The rearrangement joins TRBV2 to TRBJ2-7; maybe TRBD2 (7 bases). The CDR3 totals 11 residues. The germline V gene encodes CDR1 SNHLY and CDR2 FYNNEI. V was trimmed by 7 bases and J by 6 bases, leaving 10 bases between them. The CDR3 sequence: CASNGGLEQYF. The CDR3 nucleotides are TGTGCCAGCAACGGGGGGCTCGAGCAGTACTTC. The variable domain in full, completed from reference TRBV2 and TRBJ2-7, reads EPEVTQTPSHQVTQMGQEVILRCVPISNHLYFYWYRQILGQKVEFLVSFYNNEISEKSEIFDDQFSVERPDGSNFTLKIRSTKLEDSAMYFCASNGGLEQYFGPGTRLTVT.

The V and J genes are TRBV9 and TRBJ2-5, with 15 bases lining up with TRBD2. The CDR3 is 17 amino acids. Trimming at V came to 0 bases and at J to 3 bases, leaving 3 bases not matched to a gene. Germline assignment: CDR1 SGDLS and CDR2 YYNGEE. CDR3 coding DNA: TGTGCCAGCAGCGTAGGGACTAGCGGGGGGGTAGAAGAGACCCAGTACTTC. It specifies CASSVGTSGGVEETQYF.

Notes on this clonotype: A much larger clone lies one base from this, so it may be a read error. The V and J genes are TRBV7-9 and TRBJ2-7; TRBD1 agrees at 7 bases. The CDR3 runs to 15 residues. Looked up from germline, CDR1 is SEHNR and CDR2 is FQNEAQ (reference sequence). Written as DNA, the CDR3 is TGTGCCAGCAGCATAGCCGGGACAGTCTCCTACGAGCAGTACGTC. The encoded protein is CASSIAGTVSYEQYV.

To note about this clonotype: One end of the junction varies from germline; a read error may be responsible. The J gene is TRBJ1-1, the V gene TRBV29-1, with D perhaps matching TRBD1 (5 bases). Germline assignment: CDR1 SQVTM and CDR2 ANQGSEA. The CDR3 loop spans 9 amino acids. The CDR3 here is CSVEGGGGF. DNA of the CDR3: TGCAGCGTTGAAGGTGGGGGGGGCTTT.

In the case of this clonotype: This may come from a read error, since a much larger clone is one base off. The chain employs TRBV9 and TRBJ1-3; the D gene is possibly TRBD1 (5 bases). The length of the CDR3 is 14 residues. Looked up from germline, CDR1 is SGDLS and CDR2 is YYNGEE. The CDR3 here is CANSSMTAGNTIYF. In DNA, the CDR3 is TGTGCCAACAGCTCCATGACAGCCGGAAACACCATATATTTT.

Turning to this clonotype: A much larger clone differs by one base, so this may be a read error. V is TRBV5-1 and J is TRBJ1-4; D remains ambiguous. The CDR3 runs 16 residues. CDR1 is SGHRS and CDR2 is YFSETQ in the germline V gene. The CDR3 loop is CASSLAVKGGNGKLFF. CDR3 sequence (DNA): TGCGCCAGCAGCTTGGCCGTGAAGGGCGGGAATGGAAAACTGTTTTTT.

This clonotype has a count of ten or more. The chain employs TRBV6-5 and TRBJ1-5, with D tentatively TRBD1 (5 bases). Between the trimmed V and J ends, which lost 5 bases and 6 bases, there was a span of 11 bases. Germline V gene data show CDR1 as MNHEY and CDR2 as SVGAGI. This CDR3 has 13 amino acids. CDR3 in DNA: TGTGCCAGCAGTGAAAGGGGCGGTCAGCCCCAGCATTTT. Translated, it gives CASSERGGQPQHF.

The chain employs TRBV6-5 and TRBJ2-6; no definite D call. V was clipped by 7 bases and J by 4 bases, with 8 bases between them. Germline-derived CDR1 and CDR2 are MNHEY and SVGAGI. The CDR3 length is 13 residues. The CDR3 DNA reads TGTGCCAGCACCTCTATAGGGGCCAACGTCCTGACTTTC. It is translated as CASTSIGANVLTF.